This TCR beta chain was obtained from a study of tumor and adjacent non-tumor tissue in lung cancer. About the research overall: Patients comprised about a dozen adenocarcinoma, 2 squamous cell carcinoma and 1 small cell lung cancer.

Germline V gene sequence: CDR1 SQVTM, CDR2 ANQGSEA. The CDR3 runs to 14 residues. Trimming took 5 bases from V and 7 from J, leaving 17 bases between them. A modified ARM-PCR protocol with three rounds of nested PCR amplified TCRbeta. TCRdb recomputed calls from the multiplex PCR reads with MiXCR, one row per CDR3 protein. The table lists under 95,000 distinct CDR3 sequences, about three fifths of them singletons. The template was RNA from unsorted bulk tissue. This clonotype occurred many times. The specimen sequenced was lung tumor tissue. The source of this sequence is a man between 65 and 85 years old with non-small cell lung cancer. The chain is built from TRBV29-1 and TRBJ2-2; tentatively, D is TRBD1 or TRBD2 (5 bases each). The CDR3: CSVPREGDLGELFF. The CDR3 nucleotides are TGCAGCGTTCCTCGGGAAGGGGACCTCGGGGAGCTGTTTTTT.